This T cell receptor (beta chain) came from a study of T cell repertoires and HLA-DP antigens. Notes on the study in general: Total CD4+ responders were stimulated by HeLa antigen-presenting cells.

Primers targeted 54 TRBV and 13 TRBJ segments. The repertoire was sequenced with immunoSEQ multiplex PCR; TCRdb's copy has only in-frame clones and lacks some. Of over 100,000 clones in the sample, around 92% were seen once. The CDR3 has 15 amino acids. V gave up 6 bases and J gave up 8 bases; unmatched junction bases: 15. Germline loops: CDR1 MNHEY, CDR2 SVGAGI. The table lists this clone with a few counts. Its antigen is currently unknown. The sequenced material came from CD4+ T cells from PBMCs. This clonotype originated in a woman aged 18-29 years in good health and CMV-seronegative. The chain uses TRBV6-5 and TRBJ1-2, with 7 bases fitting TRBD1. Written as DNA, the CDR3 is TGTGCCAGCAGGTCACAGGGGCCGGCGGTTTCGGGCTACACCTTC. Translated, it gives CASRSQGPAVSGYTF.